Given below is one TCR beta chain in context. CDR1 and CDR2 from the germline V gene are LNHDA and SQIVND (reference sequence). V lost 3 bases to trimming and J lost 8 bases; unmatched junction nucleotides: 9. The CDR3 runs 14 residues. This sample was taken from a study of T cell changes during pregnancy in multiple sclerosis. The protocol was immunoSEQ multiplex PCR, while the TCRdb copy is restricted to in-frame clones and leaves out a portion. Of about 110,000 clones in the sample, 85% to 95% were seen once. The material was peripheral blood, obtained in the third trimester of pregnancy. The J gene is TRBJ1-2, the V gene TRBV19; TRBD1 agrees at 7 bases. The sequence was obtained from a female donor in good health, enrolled as a control in a pregnancy study. CDR3 sequence (DNA): TGTGCCAGTAGTATCCAGGGGGAAGGAGGAGGCTACACCTTC. Protein: CASSIQGEGGGYTF. Variable domain in full (rest from reference TRBV19 and TRBJ1-2): DGGITQSPKYLFRKEGQNVTLSCEQNLNHDAMYWYRQDPGQGLRLIYYSQIVNDFQKGDIAEGYSVSREKKESFPLTVTSAQKNPTAFYLCASSIQGEGGGYTFGSGTRLTVV.